The TCR beta chain described here comes from a study of OX40 agonist ivuxolimab in advanced cancers. Background on the study: Patients in the trial were receiving intravenous ivuxolimab every 2 weeks, at doses of 0.01 to 10 mg/kg. Study-level findings and limits: Clonal expansion by week 6 occurred in CD4+ and CD8+ blood T cells (at 0.1 to 3.0 mg/kg). Researchers did not determine the expanded peripheral T cells' antigen specificity.

This clone has more than one count but fewer than ten. Its antigen is unidentified. TCRdb's copy holds only in-frame clones and misses some; the assay was immunoSEQ multiplex PCR. This sample yields approximately 66,000 clones, of which about 86% are seen a single time; around 1.2% belongs to the top ten. V was clipped by 10 bases and J by 1 base, with 15 bases between them. This CDR3 spans 14 amino acids. Germline V gene sequence: CDR1 SEHNR, CDR2 FQNEAQ (reference sequence). The sequence came from an adult with an advanced solid tumor such as melanoma, head and neck, liver or kidney cancer. Sequencing used CD4+ or CD8+ T cells sorted from blood, obtained in a trial of the OX40 agonist ivuxolimab. The chain joins TRBV7-9 to TRBJ2-3, with D hard to call. CDR3 nucleotide sequence: TGTGCCATCAAAACCCGGGCGGGCACAGATACGCAGTATTTT. Protein sequence: CAIKTRAGTDTQYF.